These 11 T cell receptor beta chains share one sample of origin, sequenced in a study of regulatory T cells in long-lasting Graves disease (TCRdb year 2021). The meaning of the sample's time point label: newly diagnosed GD, antithyroid drugs for less than 3 months. For both TCR sequencing and RNA sequencing, RNA was extracted from PBMCs in TRIzol. Libraries were built with multiplex PCR. TCRdb records Illumina HiSeq 4000 as the sequencer. TCR beta libraries were built with iRepertoire HTBI primers and Arm-PCR amplification of CDR3 regions. The public reads were quality trimmed at Q25 with fastp and then assembled into clones with MiXCR by TCRdb, keeping productive beta chains. CDR3 protein sequences are deduplicated, and each keeps its most common genes and DNA. This sample is represented by 350,000 to 450,000 distinct CDR3 sequences; approximately 12% of them were singletons. Together, the top ten hold around 18% of the sample.

This same sample was also taken into another study, of T cells in Graves' hyperthyroidism and ophthalmopathy.

The specimen comprised peripheral blood mononuclear cells (PBMCs), sampled at new diagnosis, from a patient treated with antithyroid drugs. These receptors were obtained from a woman aged 18-29 years with Graves disease. Donor details come from another sample of the same person, matched by shared clones.

There are many counts of this clonotype. This chain joins TRBV4-1 and TRBJ2-1, with a tentative D call TRBD1 (6 bases). CDR3 length: 15 residues. The germline V gene encodes CDR1 MGHRA and CDR2 YSYEKL. Trimming took 0 bases from V and 8 from J, leaving 14 bases between them. The CDR3 region has the DNA TGCGCCAGCAGCCAAGATAGGTCACAGGGCGATGAGCAGTTCTTC. Amino acid sequence: CASSQDRSQGDEQFF.

This clonotype was counted ten times or more. CDR3 sequence reads: CSAPAGQGRPEAFF. The CDR3 nucleotides are TGCAGTGCTCCCGCGGGGCAGGGAAGGCCTGAAGCTTTCTTT. This chain connects TRBV20-1 to TRBJ1-1, with D maybe TRBD1 (5 bases). This CDR3 comprises 14 residues. V was shortened by 5 bases and J by 6 bases, with 19 bases between the two germline ends. Germline V CDR1 and CDR2: DFQATT, SNEGSKA (reference sequence).

This clonotype has a count of ten or more. The chain recombines TRBV7-9 with TRBJ2-1; D may match TRBD1 or TRBD2 (6 bases each). Trimming left V 4 bases short and J 3 bases short, with 16 bases between. Germline V gene lookup returns CDR1 SEHNR and CDR2 FQNEAQ (reference sequence). The CDR3 sequence is 16 residues long. For the CDR3, the DNA is TGTGCCAGCAGCTCCGGGGGCGGTTGGGGCTACAATGAGCAGTTCTTC. Translation: CASSSGGGWGYNEQFF.

V is TRBV29-1 and J is TRBJ2-3; D gene uncertain. Trimming removed 1 base at V and 0 bases at J, with 5 bases between. The germline gives CDR1 SQVTM, CDR2 ANQGSEA. This CDR3 is 13 amino acids long. Here the CDR3 reads CSVEGLSTDTQYF. The CDR3 coding sequence is TGCAGCGTTGAAGGACTGAGCACAGATACGCAGTATTTT.

This clonotype has a count of ten or more. The chain is built from TRBV7-3 and TRBJ2-5, with 9 bases aligning to TRBD1. This CDR3 contains 16 residues. Germline CDR1 and CDR2: SGHTA and FQGTGA. V lost 3 bases, J lost 5 bases, and 10 bases stayed unmatched. CDR3 DNA: TGTGCCAGCAGCTTGGGACAGGGCAGCTTATGGGAGACCCAGTACTTC. Protein product: CASSLGQGSLWETQYF.

This clonotype was picked up many times. The chain joins TRBV10-3 to TRBJ2-5; possibly TRBD1 or TRBD2 for D (5 bases each). This CDR3 has 14 residues. The germline V and J ends were trimmed by 2 bases and 1 base, with 8 bases remaining between them. The V gene's germline CDR1 is ENHRY and CDR2 SYGVKD. The CDR3 nucleotides are TGTGCCATCAGTGAGGGTGGGGGCCAAGAGACCCAGTACTTC. Translated: CAISEGGGQETQYF.

This clonotype was detected ten times or more. The CDR3 nucleotides are TGTGCCAGCAGCCGAGGGCACCTCACAGATACGCAGTATTTT. Protein product: CASSRGHLTDTQYF. The chain couples TRBV3-1 to TRBJ2-3, with D tentatively TRBD2 (5 bases). Trimming shortened V by 4 bases and J by 2 bases, and 10 bases separated the two germline ends. CDR3 length: 14 residues. CDR1 is LGHDT and CDR2 is YNNKEL in the germline V gene (reference sequence).

This clonotype was picked up many times. V is TRBV18 and J is TRBJ2-1; D is possibly TRBD1 or TRBD2 (6 bases each). V dropped 6 bases and J dropped 0 bases, with 15 bases sitting between them. CDR1 and CDR2 from the germline V gene are KGHSH and LQKENI. The CDR3 contains 16 residues. CDR3 region: CASSFIADSSYNEQFF. CDR3 coding DNA: TGTGCCAGCTCGTTTATAGCGGACAGCTCCTACAATGAGCAGTTCTTC.

The sample holds many counts of this clonotype. The chain is built from TRBV19 and TRBJ1-2; D is unresolved. Germline lookup yields CDR1 LNHDA and CDR2 SQIVND (reference sequence). This CDR3 has 15 residues. V was clipped by 3 bases and J by 2 bases, with 13 bases between them. This CDR3 is CASSIWGPSNYGYTF. The DNA for the CDR3 is TGTGCCAGTAGTATTTGGGGTCCAAGCAACTATGGCTACACCTTC. The full variable domain, rest sourced from reference TRBV19 and TRBJ1-2, is DGGITQSPKYLFRKEGQNVTLSCEQNLNHDAMYWYRQDPGQGLRLIYYSQIVNDFQKGDIAEGYSVSREKKESFPLTVTSAQKNPTAFYLCASSIWGPSNYGYTFGSGTRLTVV.

Many counts were recorded for this clonotype. This chain joins TRBV10-1 and TRBJ2-1; unclear D gene. CDR3 length: 15 residues. CDR1 is WNHNN and CDR2 is SYGVQD in the germline V gene (reference sequence). V lost 0 bases and J 14 bases, leaving 20 bases between the germline ends. The CDR3 sequence is CASSESTELLHWKFF. The DNA for the CDR3 is TGCGCCAGCAGTGAGTCGACGGAACTCCTTCATTGGAAGTTCTTC.

This clonotype was observed a few times. The chain combines TRBV10-2 with TRBJ2-1; D is perhaps TRBD1 (5 bases). CDR1 and CDR2 (germline): WSHSY, SAAADI. The CDR3 sequence is 15 residues long. V lost 3 bases to trimming and J lost 4 bases, with 13 bases between them. The DNA for the CDR3 is TGCGCCAGCAGTGAAGACAGCACTTTTTACAATGAGCAGTTCTTC. Translated, it gives CASSEDSTFYNEQFF.